The 2 T cell receptor beta chains below come from one sample, sequenced in a study of T-cell memory formation after mild COVID-19. TCRdb reanalysed the 5' RACE reads using MiXCR and keeps one entry per CDR3 protein. Of under 300,000 distinct CDR3 sequences listed, 16% were seen once; the top ten hold 3.5%. Sequences were obtained from PBMCs or a T cell subset sorted from them (not recorded which). These receptors all stem from a man aged 18 to 29 who had mild COVID-19 (a few samples of this study predate the infection). Cell type and time point are not known.

The table lists this clonotype with a few counts. This rearrangement joins TRBV6-5 to TRBJ2-7; D is perhaps TRBD1 or TRBD2 (7 bases each). V lost 6 bases and J lost 6, with 18 bases in between. The CDR3 is made up of 14 amino acids. Looked up from germline, CDR1 is MNHEY and CDR2 is SVGAGI. Written as DNA, the CDR3 is TGTGCCAGCAGACCACAGGGGAGGGTCGGCGAGCAGTACGTC. The encoded protein is CASRPQGRVGEQYV.

V gene TRBV12-3 or TRBV12-4 combines with J gene TRBJ2-7; 12 bases align to TRBD2. V gave up 6 bases and J gave up 0 bases; unmatched junction bases: 12. The CDR3 has 18 residues. The CDR3 region has the DNA TGTGCCAGCAGCCCTCGACTAGCGGGGGACCGGACCTCCTACGAGCAGTACTTC. Protein: CASSPRLAGDRTSYEQYF.